This is a list of T cell receptor beta chains from one sample in a study of response to subunit inactivated influenza vaccine. TCRdb reprocessed the RT-PCR reads via MiXCR and lists one record per CDR3 protein. The repertoire holds about 520,000 distinct CDR3 sequences, with 6% to 9% as singletons. The sample in question was PBMCs from blood, obtained roughly 24 months after vaccination. The receptor set was obtained from a man aged 50 to 69 who received an inactivated influenza vaccine. Each CDR3 is given with its conserved first and last residue. A D gene is named only where the DNA matches it firmly. The listing skips clone size in some rows; elsewhere it reads once, few, many or a size class.

clone size	V gene	D gene	J gene	CDR3 DNA	CDR3 protein
many	TRBV5-1	TRBD2	TRBJ2-1	TGCGCCAGCAGCCGCGGACTAGCGGGAGGTCCCTACAATGAGCAGTTCTTC	CASSRGLAGGPYNEQFF
many	TRBV6-1	-	TRBJ2-3	TGTGCCAGCAGAGGACAGACATCAGATACGCAGTATTTT	CASRGQTSDTQYF
few	TRBV24-1	TRBD1	TRBJ2-1	TGTGCCACCAGTGATTTGCGCGGGACAGGGGGAACTTACTCCTACAATGAGCAGTTCTTC	CATSDLRGTGGTYSYNEQFF
few	TRBV7-8	-	TRBJ2-7	TGTGCCAGCACCCTGCTCGGACAGCTAAACATCGCCTACGAGCAGTACTTC	CASTLLGQLNIAYEQYF
-	TRBV7-8	-	TRBJ1-4	TGTGCCAGCAGCTTAGGACGGGGAGCCCAAGGCGAAAAACTGTTTTTT	CASSLGRGAQGEKLFF
few	TRBV18	-	TRBJ1-2	TGTGCCAGCTCGCCTCTCTCAGGGGAACATGGCTACACCTTC	CASSPLSGEHGYTF
few	TRBV29-1	TRBD2	TRBJ2-3	TGCAGCGTTGAAGGCTCGCTAGCGGACCCGTGGACAGATACGCAGTATTTT	CSVEGSLADPWTDTQYF
many	TRBV10-3	-	TRBJ2-7	TGTGCCATCAGTGTACAGGACTACGAGCAGTACTTC	CAISVQDYEQYF
-	TRBV11-2	TRBD1	TRBJ2-7	TGTGCCAGTTCCCAGGCAGGGGGCTCCGAGCAGTACTTC	CASSQAGGSEQYF
many	TRBV2	-	TRBJ1-6	TGTGCCAGCAGGGCAGAAATGGAAGGTTCACCCCTCCACTTT	CASRAEMEGSPLHF
-	TRBV5-6	-	TRBJ2-3	TGTGCCAGCAGCTTGGGACAGCTGCAGTATTTT	CASSLGQLQYF
few	TRBV3-1	-	TRBJ2-1	TGTGCCAGCAGCCCATCCATAGGAGAGCAGTTCTTC	CASSPSIGEQFF
many	TRBV10-3	-	TRBJ1-2	TGTGCCATCAGTGTGCAAGGAGCCGGTGGCTACACCTTC	CAISVQGAGGYTF
many	TRBV7-2	-	TRBJ2-7	TGTGCCAGCAGCTTAATATATGGGTTGAGGGGTTACGAGCAGTACTTC	CASSLIYGLRGYEQYF
many	TRBV20-1	-	TRBJ2-7	TGCAGTCTACCCCGCGAGGGCAGATCCTACGAGCAGTACTTC	CSLPREGRSYEQYF
few	TRBV5-1	-	TRBJ2-5	TGCGCCAGCAGCTCTGGCCCCCGGGTACCGGAGACCCAGTACTTC	CASSSGPRVPETQYF
-	TRBV27	-	TRBJ2-5	TGTGCCAGCAGTTTACTTGCTGACAGCTTCCAAGAGACCCAGTACTTC	CASSLLADSFQETQYF
-	TRBV15	-	TRBJ2-1	TGTGCCACCAGCAGAGCAAGATACAATCTAGCTTTGTTCTTC	CATSRARYNLALFF
many	TRBV24-1	-	TRBJ2-5	TGTGCCACCAGTGAAGAAGGGAGAGGCGAGACCCAGTACTTC	CATSEEGRGETQYF
many	TRBV20-1	-	TRBJ2-1	TGCAGTGCTTTAGGGAGTTGGCTCTACAATGAGCAGTTCTTC	CSALGSWLYNEQFF
many	TRBV12-3/TRBV12-4	TRBD1	TRBJ2-7	TGTGCCAGCAGCTTGGGACAGGGGGCGAGGGAGCAGTACTTC	CASSLGQGAREQYF
few	TRBV6-5	TRBD1	TRBJ2-3	TGTGCCAGCAGTTTCGACAGGGAGACAGATACGCAGTATTTT	CASSFDRETDTQYF
-	TRBV4-3	-	TRBJ1-1	TGCGCCAGCAGCCAGCACCACATGGGCACTGAAGCTTTCTTT	CASSQHHMGTEAFF
-	TRBV24-1	TRBD1	TRBJ2-3	TGTGCCATCGAGGACAGGGCCCGCACAGATACGCAGTATTTT	CAIEDRARTDTQYF
few	TRBV5-1	-	TRBJ1-1	TGCGCCAGCAGCCCGGGCGACAGAACGAACACTGAAGCTTTCTTT	CASSPGDRTNTEAFF
-	TRBV20-1	TRBD2	TRBJ2-1	TGCAGTGCTAGAGATGTGCTAGCGGAGATCTACAATGAGCAGTTCTTC	CSARDVLAEIYNEQFF
few	TRBV12-3/TRBV12-4	TRBD1	TRBJ1-5	TGTGCCAGCAGTCCCTGGGACAGGGATGGCCAGCCCCAGCATTTT	CASSPWDRDGQPQHF
-	TRBV6-5	-	TRBJ1-1	TGTGCCAGCAGTTTGACAGCCTTGAGCACTGAAGCTTTCTTT	CASSLTALSTEAFF
many	TRBV29-1	TRBD2	TRBJ2-1	TGCAGCGTTGAAGCGCTAGCGGGGTCAGAGTTCTTC	CSVEALAGSEFF
few	TRBV5-5	-	TRBJ1-1	TGTGCCAGCAGCTTGGCGCCGGACACTGAAGCTTTCTTT	CASSLAPDTEAFF
few	TRBV4-1	TRBD2	TRBJ2-5	TGCGCCAGCAGCCAAGTTTCAGGGACTAGCGGGGGGGCCCAAGAGACCCAGTACTTC	CASSQVSGTSGGAQETQYF
few	TRBV20-1	-	TRBJ2-2	TGCAGTGCTCCCCGCGAGAGGACCGGCGGGGAGCTGTTTTTT	CSAPRERTGGELFF
many	TRBV5-1	-	TRBJ2-1	TGTGCCAGCAGTTTAGGGCGGAGCTCCTACAATGAGCAGTTCTTC	CASSLGRSSYNEQFF
many	TRBV30	-	TRBJ1-1	TGTGCCTGGACAGATGGGAACACTGAAGCTTTCTTT	CAWTDGNTEAFF
-	TRBV7-6	-	TRBJ2-7	TGTGCCAGCGCCATTGGCAGGGTGGGCTACGAGCAGTACTTC	CASAIGRVGYEQYF
-	TRBV5-5	-	TRBJ2-1	TGTGCCAGCAGCCGCACGACAGCCAAGTACAATGAGCAGTTCTTC	CASSRTTAKYNEQFF
-	TRBV3-1	TRBD1	TRBJ2-1	TGTGCCAGCAGCCATCGACAGGGGGCAAACAATGAGCAGTTCTTC	CASSHRQGANNEQFF
few	TRBV20-1	TRBD2	TRBJ2-3	TGCAGTGCTATTCCAGCGGGAGGGCCAGATACGCAGTATTTT	CSAIPAGGPDTQYF
many	TRBV12-3/TRBV12-4	-	TRBJ1-4	TGTGCCAGCAGCTTAAGGTCCAGGGATGAAAAACTGTTTTTT	CASSLRSRDEKLFF
-	TRBV21-1	-	TRBJ2-4	TGTGCCAGCAGCAAATCCTCCGAACAAGACAGGGCCCCACAAAACATTCAGTACTTC	CASSKSSEQDRAPQNIQYF
-	TRBV15	-	TRBJ1-6	TGTGCCACCAGCAGAGAGATGACGGGGAACCGGCCCCTCCACTTT	CATSREMTGNRPLHF
many	TRBV27	-	TRBJ2-6	TGTGCCAGCAGTCCCCTAGAGTTCTCTGGGGCCAACGTCCTGACTTTC	CASSPLEFSGANVLTF
-	TRBV6-5	-	TRBJ2-7	TGTGCCAGCAGTTCTGAGACCTGGCGGGCCAACGAGCAGTACTTC	CASSSETWRANEQYF
-	TRBV28	-	TRBJ2-6	TGTGCCAGCAGTATCTCCGGGTATAGCTCTGGGGCCAACGTCCTGACTTTC	CASSISGYSSGANVLTF
-	TRBV7-9	-	TRBJ2-5	TGTGCCAGCAGCTCGTATGTTTTGGGGCAAGAGACCCAGTACTTC	CASSSYVLGQETQYF
-	TRBV6-1	-	TRBJ1-3	TGTGCCAGCAGTGAAGCGCTTCCAGCCGGCTCTGGAAACACCATATATTTT	CASSEALPAGSGNTIYF
many	TRBV5-5	-	TRBJ2-3	TGTGCCAGCAGTATGAAAGCTCTGGGCACAGATACGCAGTATTTT	CASSMKALGTDTQYF
many	TRBV15	TRBD1	TRBJ2-1	TGTGCCACCAGCAGAGGTCAGGGGGCTTACAATGAGCAGTTCTTC	CATSRGQGAYNEQFF
few	TRBV6-2/TRBV6-3	-	TRBJ2-2	TGTGCCAGCAGTTGGGGTCACAACACCGGGGAGCTGTTTTTT	CASSWGHNTGELFF
many	TRBV25-1	TRBD2	TRBJ2-2	TGTGCCAGCAGTGAATTTGGAGTAGCGGGGGATACCGGGGAGCTGTTTTTT	CASSEFGVAGDTGELFF
-	TRBV27	-	TRBJ2-2	TGTGCCAGCAAAGTTTGGGGGAACACCGGGGAGCTGTTTTTT	CASKVWGNTGELFF
-	TRBV29-1	TRBD2	TRBJ2-7	TGCAGCGTTGGCCCACGACTAGCGGCAAACTACGAGCAGTACTTC	CSVGPRLAANYEQYF
many	TRBV7-9	TRBD1	TRBJ1-6	TGTGCCAGCAGCTTAGTTGACAGGGGGTCGAGGAATTCACCCCTCCACTTT	CASSLVDRGSRNSPLHF
-	TRBV14	-	TRBJ2-1	TGTGCCAGCAGGGGGGACCGTCCTCCCTACAATGAGCAGTTCTTC	CASRGDRPPYNEQFF
-	TRBV2	-	TRBJ2-7	TGTGCCAGCAGTGGAGATTATGACGAGCAGTACTTC	CASSGDYDEQYF
many	TRBV12-3/TRBV12-4	-	TRBJ2-2	TGTGCCAGCAGTTTGCCGGCCTTGATGGCCGGGGAGCTGTTTTTT	CASSLPALMAGELFF
many	TRBV5-1	-	TRBJ2-3	TGCGCCAGCAGTTCAAGGGCGACTGATACGCAGTATTTT	CASSSRATDTQYF